This entry lists 11 T cell receptor beta chains sequenced from one sample in a study of blood T cell repertoires in COVID-19. The method was immunoSEQ multiplex PCR; TCRdb's version includes in-frame clones alone and lacks a portion of them. The table has just under 75,000 clones, roughly 84% seen once; the top ten hold approximately 2.5%. The sequencing input was peripheral blood. These TCRs come from an older man with active or convalescent COVID-19.

The chain uses TRBV5-1 and TRBJ2-1, with D uncertain. The germline V gene encodes CDR1 SGHRS and CDR2 YFSETQ. The CDR3 spans 13 residues. Between the trimmed V and J ends, which lost 1 base and 5 bases, there was a span of 7 bases. The CDR3 DNA reads TGCGCCAGCAGCTTGCACATCAACAATGAGCAGTTCTTC. This translates into CASSLHINNEQFF.

Note on this clone: Compared with germline, one end of the junction differs, possibly owing to a read error. The V and J genes are TRBV7-7 and TRBJ2-2; the match to TRBD1 covers 8 bases. The CDR3 has 15 amino acids. Germline V CDR1 and CDR2: SSHAT, FNYEAQ (reference sequence). As DNA, the CDR3 is TGTGCTAGCAGCCAGACAGGGGCGAACACCGGGGAGCTGTTTTTT. Its protein product is CASSQTGANTGELFF.

This sequence joins TRBV5-5 and TRBJ2-5; D not certain. This CDR3 region has 13 residues. Per the germline V gene, CDR1 is SGHKS and CDR2 is YYEKEE (reference sequence). The V gene lost 0 bases and the J gene lost 7 bases, with 10 bases spanning the gap. The CDR3, as DNA: TGTGCCAGCAGCTTGGAGGCCCGCGGGACCCAGTACTTC. Encoded protein: CASSLEARGTQYF.

The rearrangement uses TRBV4-3 and TRBJ2-6; no firm D call. The CDR3 covers 19 residues. Germline loops: CDR1 LGHNA, CDR2 YSLEER. V was cut by 0 bases and J by 0 bases, with 15 bases left in between. The CDR3 DNA reads as TGCGCCAGCAGCCAAGACCTCGGCGGCGCCGACTCTGGGGCCAACGTCCTGACTTTC. It is translated as CASSQDLGGADSGANVLTF.

The chain has TRBV11-2 and TRBJ2-2, with 13 bases identical to TRBD2. Trimming at V came to 0 bases and at J to 5 bases, leaving 3 bases not matched to a gene. CDR1 is SGHAT, CDR2 FQNNGV, per germline. The CDR3 has 17 amino acids. The CDR3, as DNA: TGTGCCAGCAGCTTAGAACTAGCGGGAGGGCTTACCGGGGAGCTGTTTTTT. This sequence encodes CASSLELAGGLTGELFF. The complete variable domain, with remaining parts taken from reference TRBV11-2 and TRBJ2-2, reads EAGVAQSPRYKIIEKRQSVAFWCNPISGHATLYWYQQILGQGPKLLIQFQNNGVVDDSQLPKDRFSAERLKGVDSTLKIQPAKLEDSAVYLCASSLELAGGLTGELFFGEGSRLTVL.

The gene calls are TRBV5-8 and TRBJ2-7; possibly TRBD2 for D (6 bases). V was pared by 0 bases and J by 4 bases, with 14 bases between. This CDR3 comprises 15 residues. Germline lookup yields CDR1 SGHTS and CDR2 YDEGEE. The chain's CDR3 is CASSLGGTGLYEQYF. The DNA of the CDR3 is TGTGCCAGCAGCTTGGGGGGGACTGGACTTTACGAGCAGTACTTC.

V usage is TRBV5-1 and J usage is TRBJ2-5; 7 bases are shared with TRBD2. The ends lost 0 bases at V and 3 bases at J; junction bases unmatched: 5. The CDR3 covers 15 residues. Germline V lookup: CDR1 SGHRS, CDR2 YFSETQ. In DNA, the CDR3 is TGCGCCAGCAGCTTGGGAGCGGGGATCAAAGAGACCCAGTACTTC. Amino acids: CASSLGAGIKETQYF.

The chain has TRBV6-5 and TRBJ1-5; 7 bases are a match to TRBD1. CDR1 and CDR2 (germline): MNHEY, SVGAGI. This CDR3 comprises 15 residues. V shed 6 bases and J 1 base; nucleotides not matched to a gene: 6. CDR3 nucleotide sequence: TGTGCCAGCAGACCCATGGGACAGAGCAATCAGCCCCAGCATTTT. Its protein is CASRPMGQSNQPQHF.

The rearrangement links TRBV4-2 to TRBJ2-7, with D perhaps TRBD2 (6 bases). The germline gives CDR1 LGHNA, CDR2 YNFKEQ. The CDR3 is 15 amino acids. The V gene lost 1 base and the J gene lost 3 bases, with 13 bases spanning the gap. CDR3 in amino acids: CASSQVASANYEQYF. The CDR3 coding sequence is TGTGCCAGCAGCCAAGTGGCTAGCGCCAACTACGAGCAGTACTTC.

V is TRBV9 and J is TRBJ2-7; tentative D call: TRBD1 (6 bases). With 2 bases removed from V and 0 bases from J, the gap between germline ends came to 9 bases. Germline CDR1 is SGDLS and CDR2 is YYNGEE. This CDR3 is built from 14 residues. CDR3 amino acids: CASSVGQLSYEQYF. The CDR3 DNA follows: TGTGCCAGCAGCGTCGGACAGCTCTCCTACGAGCAGTACTTC.

The rearrangement links TRBV11-2 to TRBJ2-7; D is unresolved. The CDR3 totals 12 residues. CDR1 is SGHAT and CDR2 is FQNNGV in the germline V gene. Trimming took off 5 bases at V and 3 bases at J, with 8 bases between the two ends. The CDR3 DNA follows: TGTGCCAGCAGCCTAGGTCGCTACGAGCAGTACTTC. Amino acids: CASSLGRYEQYF.